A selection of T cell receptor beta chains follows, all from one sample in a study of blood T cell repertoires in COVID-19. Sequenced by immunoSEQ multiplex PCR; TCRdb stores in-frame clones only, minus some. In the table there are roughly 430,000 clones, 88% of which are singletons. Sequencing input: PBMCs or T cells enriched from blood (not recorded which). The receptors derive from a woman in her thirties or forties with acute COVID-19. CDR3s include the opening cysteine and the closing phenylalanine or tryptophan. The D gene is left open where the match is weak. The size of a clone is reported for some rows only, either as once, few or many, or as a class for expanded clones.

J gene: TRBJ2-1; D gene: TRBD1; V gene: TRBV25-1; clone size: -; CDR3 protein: CASGGQGRGTYNEQFF; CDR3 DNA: TGTGCCAGCGGGGGACAGGGACGGGGAACCTACAATGAGCAGTTCTTC
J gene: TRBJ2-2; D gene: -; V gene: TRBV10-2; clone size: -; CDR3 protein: CASSEFGNTGELFF; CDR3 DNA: TGCGCCAGCAGTGAGTTCGGGAACACCGGGGAGCTGTTTTTT
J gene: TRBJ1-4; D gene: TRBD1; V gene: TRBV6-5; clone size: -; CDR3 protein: CASRGQGSEKLFF; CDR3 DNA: TGTGCCAGCAGGGGACAGGGGAGTGAAAAACTGTTTTTT
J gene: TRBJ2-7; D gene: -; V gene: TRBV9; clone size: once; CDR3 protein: CASSVGDSSYEQYF; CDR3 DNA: TGTGCCAGCAGCGTAGGAGACAGCTCCTACGAGCAGTACTTC
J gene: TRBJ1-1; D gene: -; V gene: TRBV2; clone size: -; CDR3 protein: CASSEAGRGTEAFF; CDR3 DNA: TGTGCCAGCAGTGAAGCGGGCAGGGGCACTGAAGCTTTCTTT
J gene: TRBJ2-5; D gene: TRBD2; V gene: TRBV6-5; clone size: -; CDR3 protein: CASSGGGSETQYF; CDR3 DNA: TGTGCCAGCTCCGGGGGGGGGTCAGAGACCCAGTACTTC
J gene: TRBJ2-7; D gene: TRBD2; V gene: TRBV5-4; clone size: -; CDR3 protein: CASSYTFKRGTSYEQYF; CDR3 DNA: TGTGCCAGCAGCTATACTTTTAAGCGGGGGACATCCTACGAGCAGTACTTC
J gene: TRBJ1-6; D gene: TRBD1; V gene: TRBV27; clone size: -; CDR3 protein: CASSDRVNSPLHF; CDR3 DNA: TGTGCCAGCAGCGACAGGGTTAATTCACCCCTCCACTTT
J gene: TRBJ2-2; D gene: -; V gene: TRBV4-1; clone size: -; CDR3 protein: CASSHHGGLGTGELFF; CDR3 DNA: TGCGCCAGCAGCCACCATGGAGGGTTAGGCACCGGGGAGCTGTTTTTT
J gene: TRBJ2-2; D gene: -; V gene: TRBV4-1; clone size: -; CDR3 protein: CASSLNSEMRELFF; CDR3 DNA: TGCGCCAGCAGCCTCAATAGTGAAATGAGGGAGCTGTTTTTT